This entry concerns a single T cell receptor (beta chain). This record belongs to a study of cytomegalovirus exposure and HLA in healthy donors. 13 Jbeta primers and 60 Vbeta primers were used for the PCR. Some clones are missing from TCRdb's copy, which holds only in-frame ones; the method was immunoSEQ multiplex PCR. The sample holds some 150,000 clones, around four fifths seen once. There are 15 residues in the CDR3. Germline CDR1 and CDR2: MNHEY and SMNVEV (reference sequence). V was pared by 6 bases and J by 0 bases, with 4 bases of the junction left unmatched. Sequenced: PBMCs. The receptor was isolated from a woman aged 50 to 60 in good health and CMV-seropositive. J is TRBJ2-3 and V is TRBV27; 9 bases fit TRBD1. Here the CDR3 reads CASRRTGVSTDTQYF. The CDR3 DNA reads TGTGCCAGCAGGCGGACAGGGGTTAGCACAGATACGCAGTATTTT.